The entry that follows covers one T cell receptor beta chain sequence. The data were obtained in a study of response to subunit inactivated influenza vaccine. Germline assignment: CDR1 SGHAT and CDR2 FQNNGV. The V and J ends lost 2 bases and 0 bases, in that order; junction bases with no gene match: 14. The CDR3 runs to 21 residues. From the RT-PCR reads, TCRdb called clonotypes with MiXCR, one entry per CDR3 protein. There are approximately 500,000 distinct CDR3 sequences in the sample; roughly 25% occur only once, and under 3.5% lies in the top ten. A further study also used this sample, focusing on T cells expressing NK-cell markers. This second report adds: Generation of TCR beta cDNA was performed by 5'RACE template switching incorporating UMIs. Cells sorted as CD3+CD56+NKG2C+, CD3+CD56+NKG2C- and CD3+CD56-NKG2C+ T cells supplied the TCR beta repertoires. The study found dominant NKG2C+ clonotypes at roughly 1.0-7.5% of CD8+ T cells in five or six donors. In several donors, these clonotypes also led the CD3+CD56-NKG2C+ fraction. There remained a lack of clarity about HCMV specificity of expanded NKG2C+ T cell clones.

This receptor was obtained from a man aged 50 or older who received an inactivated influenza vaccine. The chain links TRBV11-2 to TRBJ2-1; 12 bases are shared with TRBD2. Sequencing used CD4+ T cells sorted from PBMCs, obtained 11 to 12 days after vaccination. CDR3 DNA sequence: TGTGCCAGCAGCTTACCCCGGACTAGCGGGGCGCTCCTGAGCTCCTACAATGAGCAGTTCTTC. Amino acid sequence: CASSLPRTSGALLSSYNEQFF.